The T cell receptor (beta chain) under discussion was sequenced for a study of T cell responses to AZD1222 COVID-19 vaccine. Trimming shortened V by 4 bases and J by 3 bases, and 10 bases separated the two germline ends. Per germline, CDR1 SNHLY and CDR2 FYNNEI. The length of the CDR3 is 14 residues. TCRdb's copy holds only in-frame clones and misses some; the assay was immunoSEQ multiplex PCR. The sample has 130,000 to 150,000 clones; about 93% are singletons. This clonotype was obtained from an adult in good health. The sample here was peripheral blood, taken on day 0 of AZD1222 vaccination. The J gene is TRBJ1-5, the V gene TRBV2; the D is unclear. The CDR3 spells CASSVRKNNQPQHF. DNA for the CDR3: TGTGCCAGCAGTGTACGGAAGAACAATCAGCCCCAGCATTTT.